Detailed here is one T cell receptor (beta chain). This sample stems from a study of control samples from healthy donors and cancer patients. TCRdb keeps only in-frame clones here, not all; method: immunoSEQ multiplex PCR. Here the sample spans 75,000 to 90,000 clones, more than 75% being singletons. The CDR3 consists of 15 residues. The V gene lost 5 bases and the J gene lost 5 bases, with 16 bases spanning the gap. In germline, CDR1 is MDHEN, CDR2 SYDVKM. Material: blood. This receptor was taken from a man aged 25 to 40 in good health. The rearrangement joins TRBV28 to TRBJ1-5; D might be TRBD1 (5 bases). The CDR3 coding sequence is TGTGCCAGCAGTCCAGGGACCCCCGCACATCAGCCCCAGCATTTT. Its translation is CASSPGTPAHQPQHF.